This T cell receptor beta chain comes out of a study of breast tumors, draining lymph nodes, adjacent tissues. Germline V gene data show CDR1 as SGHTA and CDR2 as FQGNSA. This CDR3 has 14 amino acids. V lost 1 base to trimming and J lost 1 base, with 7 bases between them. This clonotype has only a few counts. Just one base apart from a much larger clone, this may be a read error. The conserved closing phenylalanine or tryptophan is absent in this CDR3, likely reflecting a read error. The lymph nodes were axillary draining lymph nodes from breast cancer patients. TCRdb redid the calling of the multiplex PCR reads with MiXCR, one entry per CDR3 protein. The sample comprises around 300,000 distinct CDR3 sequences, over 25% of which are singletons, and around 1% rests with the top ten.

The receptor was isolated from a female donor with breast cancer. Some clones in this sample may be carry-over from other donors' samples. V usage is TRBV7-2 and J usage is TRBJ2-5, with unresolved D. The specimen was axillary lymph node tissue. The CDR3 DNA sequence: TGTGCCAGCAGCTTAGAACCAGGCCAAGAGACCCAGTACCTC. Translated, it gives CASSLEPGQETQYL.